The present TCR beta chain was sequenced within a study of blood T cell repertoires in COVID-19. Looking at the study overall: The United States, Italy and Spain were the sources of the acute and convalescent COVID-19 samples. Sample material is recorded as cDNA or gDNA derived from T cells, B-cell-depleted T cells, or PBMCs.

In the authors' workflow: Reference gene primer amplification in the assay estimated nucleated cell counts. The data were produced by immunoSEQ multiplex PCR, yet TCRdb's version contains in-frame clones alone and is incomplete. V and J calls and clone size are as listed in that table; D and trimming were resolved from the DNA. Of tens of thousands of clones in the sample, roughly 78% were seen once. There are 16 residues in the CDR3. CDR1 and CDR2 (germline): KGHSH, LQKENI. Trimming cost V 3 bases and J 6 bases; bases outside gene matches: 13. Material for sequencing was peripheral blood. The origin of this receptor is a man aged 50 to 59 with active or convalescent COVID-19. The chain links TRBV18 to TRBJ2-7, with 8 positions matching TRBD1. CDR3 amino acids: CASSPIGQGGKGEQYF. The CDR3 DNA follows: TGTGCCAGCTCACCCATCGGACAGGGAGGAAAGGGCGAGCAGTACTTC.